This T cell receptor beta chain was sequenced for a study of blood T cell repertoires in COVID-19. Study in general: COVID-19 samples collected from the United States, Italy and Spain covered acute and convalescent phases.

Authors' analysis steps: The assay estimated nucleated cells by amplifying reference gene primers. Sequencing used immunoSEQ multiplex PCR; TCRdb keeps in-frame clones, though not all of them. D and trimming come from the DNA, and the V and J calls and clone size come from that table. The sample carries 200,000 to 250,000 clones, 84% recorded once. The specimen was peripheral blood. The source is a middle-aged man with active or convalescent COVID-19.

The CDR3 DNA follows: TGTGCCAGCAGTACCCCGGGACAGGGGACGTCCTACGAGCAGTACGTC. It encodes CASSTPGQGTSYEQYV. This chain links TRBV6-2 or TRBV6-3 with TRBJ2-7, with 10 bases lining up with TRBD1. The germline V gene has CDR1 MNHEY and CDR2 SVGEGT. The J segment lost 1 base and the V segment lost 5 bases, leaving 8 bases of the junction unmatched. The CDR3 has 16 amino acids.